The TCR beta chain under discussion was sequenced for a study of neurological immune-mediated disorders. Whole-study findings and limits: Expanded clones shared no CDR3 amino acid sequences across subjects, suggesting private repertoires in all groups. The greatest TCR clonal expansion appeared in HTLV-1-associated myelopathy and the smallest, falling below healthy controls, in multiple sclerosis.

TCRdb reanalysed the 5' RACE reads using MiXCR and keeps one entry per CDR3 protein. The repertoire holds approximately 82,000 distinct CDR3 sequences, 2.5% to 3% seen once, with 0.95% to 1.3% in the top ten. The CDR3 is made up of 13 amino acids. V was clipped by 8 bases and J by 0 bases, with 8 bases between them. This clonotype was observed at least ten times. As yet, its antigen is unknown. The chain carries TRBV12-3 or TRBV12-4 and TRBJ2-1; D ambiguous. The origin of this receptor is a woman aged 25 to 39 with multiple sclerosis. The sample was PBMCs. The CDR3 nucleotides are TGTGCCAGCCAAACAAGCTCCTACAATGAGCAGTTCTTC. This codes for CASQTSSYNEQFF.